The present T cell receptor (beta chain) was sequenced within a study of beta chain features in type 1 diabetes. Since all of the isolated RNA was reverse transcribed, expressed TCRB transcripts were what got sequenced. Sequenced by immunoSEQ multiplex PCR; TCRdb stores in-frame clones only, minus some. The top ten clones hold 1.3% of a sample with some 150,000 clones, around 9.3% of them seen once. CDR1 is MNHEY, CDR2 SVGAGI, per germline. Trimming removed 2 bases at V and 6 bases at J, with 16 bases between. The CDR3 consists of 15 residues. Comment on this clone: The antigen remains unidentified.

Broader study findings: Sequencing the cDNA could make cells with high TCR expression show up more than they should.

Sequencing used naive CD4+ T cells from blood. The chain recombines TRBV6-5 with TRBJ2-5, with a weak D call TRBD2 (5 bases). The TCR originated in a man aged 18 to 29 in good health. The CDR3 is CASSYGWSSRKTQYF. In DNA, the CDR3 is TGTGCCAGCAGTTACGGGTGGTCTAGCAGAAAGACCCAGTACTTC.